A single sample gave rise to the 20 T cell receptor beta chains below, sequenced in a study of early T cells in non-severe SARS-CoV-2 infection. Each CDR3 protein is one row after TCRdb ran MiXCR on the 5' RACE reads. The sample lists tens of thousands of distinct CDR3 sequences, 6.1% occurring once. The specimen sequenced was whole blood. The receptor set was obtained from an adult who was a healthcare worker with PCR-confirmed SARS-CoV-2 infection or an uninfected control (not recorded which).

Concerning this clonotype: Since no conserved phenylalanine or tryptophan closes the CDR3, a read error is the likely cause. The CDR3 nucleotides are TGCGCCAGCGGGAAGGGGAGAGTGAAGACCCAGTACTCC. It codes for CASGKGRVKTQYS. The chain combines TRBV10-1 with TRBJ2-5; D may match TRBD1 or TRBD2 (5 bases each). From germline, CDR1 is WNHNN and CDR2 SYGVQD (reference sequence). V was shortened by 8 bases and J by 6 bases, with 16 bases between the two germline ends. The CDR3 runs to 13 residues.

This clonotype was seen a few times. The rearrangement uses TRBV6-5 and TRBJ1-6; no clear D gene. Germline assignment: CDR1 MNHEY and CDR2 SVGAGI. The germline V and J ends were trimmed by 5 bases and 5 bases, with 10 bases remaining between them. CDR3 size: 14 residues. CDR3 bases: TGTGCCAGCAGTGCGCGCCGGAATAATTCACCCCTCCACTTT. Residues: CASSARRNNSPLHF.

Ten or more counts support this clonotype. The V gene is TRBV2, the J gene TRBJ2-1, with 9 bases identical to TRBD2. There are 19 residues in the CDR3. The germline V gene has CDR1 SNHLY and CDR2 FYNNEI. V trimming: 8 bases; J trimming: 0 bases; junction bases outside the gene matches: 17. CDR3 amino acids: CASPSRTPASGASYNEQFF. In nucleotides, the CDR3 is TGTGCCAGCCCCTCGAGAACCCCTGCTAGCGGGGCCTCCTACAATGAGCAGTTCTTC.

In this sample, this clonotype turned up a few times. The J gene is TRBJ2-5, the V gene TRBV5-1; possibly TRBD2 for D (6 bases). Germline V CDR1 and CDR2: SGHRS, YFSETQ. The V gene lost 4 bases and the J gene lost 1 base, with 14 bases spanning the gap. The CDR3 loop spans 15 amino acids. CDR3 in DNA: TGCGCCAGCAGCAGGGTAGCGGATCTCCAAGAGACCCAGTACTTC. Translated, it gives CASSRVADLQETQYF.

V is TRBV29-1 and J is TRBJ1-1, with D possibly TRBD1 on 5 matching bases. Germline values: CDR1 SQVTM, CDR2 ANQGSEA. The CDR3 extends over 14 amino acids. The V and J ends lost 2 bases and 1 base respectively, with 11 bases between them. The CDR3, as DNA: TGCAGCGTTGAACAGGGAGGGTGGAACACTGAAGCTTTCTTT. Protein: CSVEQGGWNTEAFF.

This sequence joins TRBV7-3 and TRBJ2-1; 7 nucleotides line up with TRBD2. Germline CDR1 is SGHTA and CDR2 is FQGTGA. The length of the CDR3 is 15 residues. V dropped 5 bases and J dropped 2; count of bases not matched to a gene: 6. CDR3 in amino acids: CASSDRGEPYNEQFF. CDR3 DNA sequence: TGTGCCAGCAGCGATCGGGGGGAGCCCTACAATGAGCAGTTCTTC. Supplemented by reference TRBV7-3 and TRBJ2-1, the full variable domain reads GAGVSQTPSNKVTEKGKYVELRCDPISGHTALYWYRQSLGQGPEFLIYFQGTGAADDSGLPNDRFFAVRPEGSVSTLKIQRTERGDSAVYLCASSDRGEPYNEQFFGPGTRLTVL.

This clonotype has ten or more counts. DNA for the CDR3: TGTGCCAGCAGCCAGGGGAACACTGAAGCTTTCTTT. Translating it yields CASSQGNTEAFF. This chain joins TRBV3-1 and TRBJ1-1; unclear D gene. V was cut by 3 bases and J by 1 base, with 3 bases left in between. Per the germline V gene, CDR1 is LGHDT and CDR2 is YNNKEL (reference sequence). The CDR3 has 12 residues. Complete variable domain (other parts from reference TRBV3-1 and TRBJ1-1): DTAVSQTPKYLVTQMGNDKSIKCEQNLGHDTMYWYKQDSKKFLKIMFSYNNKELIINETVPNRFSPKSPDKAHLNLHINSLELGDSAVYFCASSQGNTEAFFGQGTRLTVV.

This clonotype is large within its sample. V is TRBV30 and J is TRBJ1-1; maybe TRBD1 (5 bases). Trimming stripped 4 bases from V and 2 bases from J, with 17 bases between. Germline values: CDR1 GTSNPN, CDR2 SVGIG (reference sequence). This CDR3 has 15 residues. CDR3 amino acids: CAWTLSDIINTEAFF. For the CDR3, the DNA is TGTGCCTGGACCCTCTCGGACATTATCAACACTGAAGCTTTCTTT.

The chain couples TRBV19 to TRBJ1-1; 7 bases line up with TRBD1. With V trimmed by 3 bases and J by 0 bases, 1 base remained unmatched. CDR3 length: 14 residues. Germline lookup yields CDR1 LNHDA and CDR2 SQIVND (reference sequence). The DNA of the CDR3 is TGTGCCAGTAGTATCACAGGGGTGAACACTGAAGCTTTCTTT. It codes for CASSITGVNTEAFF. The full variable domain, with the rest looked up from reference TRBV19 and TRBJ1-1, is DGGITQSPKYLFRKEGQNVTLSCEQNLNHDAMYWYRQDPGQGLRLIYYSQIVNDFQKGDIAEGYSVSREKKESFPLTVTSAQKNPTAFYLCASSITGVNTEAFFGQGTRLTVV.

This clonotype was found many times. The chain couples TRBV9 to TRBJ1-6, with D uncertain. V lost 0 bases and J lost 6, with 7 bases in between. Germline values: CDR1 SGDLS, CDR2 YYNGEE. This CDR3 comprises 14 residues. The CDR3 DNA sequence: TGTGCCAGCAGCGTAGAACAGACTAATTCACCCCTCCACTTT. This codes for CASSVEQTNSPLHF.

Ten or more counts support this clonotype. The genes are TRBV11-2 and TRBJ2-3; TRBD1 might be the D (5 bases). The V and J ends lost 1 base and 2 bases respectively, with 13 bases between them. Germline V gives CDR1 SGHAT, CDR2 FQNNGV. CDR3 length: 16 residues. The CDR3 DNA reads TGTGCCAGCAGCTTAGGTCTCGCAGGGAACACAGATACGCAGTATTTT. Translation gives CASSLGLAGNTDTQYF.

The chain carries TRBV11-1 and TRBJ1-2; weak D call: TRBD1 (6 bases). The CDR3 has 13 amino acids. The V and J ends lost 1 base and 8 bases respectively, with 11 bases between them. CDR1 is SGHAT and CDR2 is FQDESV in the germline V gene (reference sequence). The CDR3 DNA sequence: TGTGCCAGCAGCTTAGGAGGACAGCAGGGCTACACCTTC. Its protein is CASSLGGQQGYTF.

The chain combines TRBV3-1 with TRBJ2-1, with D possibly matching TRBD2 (6 bases). Germline assignment: CDR1 LGHDT and CDR2 YNNKEL (reference sequence). This CDR3 is built from 15 residues. The V end lost 1 base, the J end lost 4 bases, and 11 bases lay between the germline ends. DNA of the CDR3: TGTGCCAGCAGCCAAGGACGGGGGACTTACAATGAGCAGTTCTTC. Translating it yields CASSQGRGTYNEQFF.

There are many counts of this clonotype. The chain has TRBV7-8 and TRBJ2-3, with 9 bases that match TRBD2. The junction had 5 bases not matched to a gene; V was cut back by 1 base and J by 6 bases. The CDR3 contains 15 residues. Germline V gene lookup returns CDR1 SGHVS and CDR2 FQNEAQ. The CDR3 DNA follows: TGTGCCAGCAGCTTAGTGCGGGGGGGCCTTGATACGCAGTATTTT. Translation gives CASSLVRGGLDTQYF.

The chain joins TRBV19 to TRBJ2-3; 9 bases are shared with TRBD2. In germline, CDR1 is LNHDA, CDR2 SQIVND (reference sequence). J lost 9 bases, V lost 4 bases, and 14 bases had no gene match. The CDR3 totals 16 residues. The CDR3, as DNA: TGTGCCAGTAGTACTCCTGGCGGGGGGGGCCGAACCACGCAGTATTTT. Amino acid sequence: CASSTPGGGGRTTQYF.

This clonotype turned up a few times. V and J are TRBV4-1 and TRBJ2-7, with 9 bases that match TRBD1. With 3 bases clipped from V and 2 bases from J, the junction kept 5 bases outside the gene matches. CDR1 and CDR2 (germline): MGHRA, YSYEKL. CDR3 length equals 15 residues. The DNA for the CDR3 is TGCGCCAGCAGCCAGGCGACAGGGGGAACCTACGAGCAGTACTTC. This encodes CASSQATGGTYEQYF.

This clonotype was found a few times. The chain couples TRBV3-1 to TRBJ2-2; 12 nucleotides agree with TRBD2. Unmatched junction bases numbered 12, after V lost 5 bases and J lost 2 bases. Germline lookup yields CDR1 LGHDT and CDR2 YNNKEL (reference sequence). This CDR3 contains 19 residues. The CDR3 reads CASSNLPGLAGSNTGELFF. The CDR3 DNA is TGTGCCAGCAGCAATCTCCCAGGACTAGCGGGGTCAAACACCGGGGAGCTGTTTTTT.

This clonotype occurred many times. V is TRBV6-5 and J is TRBJ2-6; maybe TRBD1 (5 bases). With 8 bases removed from V and 3 bases from J, the gap between germline ends came to 14 bases. The CDR3 loop spans 15 amino acids. Germline V gene lookup returns CDR1 MNHEY and CDR2 SVGAGI. The DNA of the CDR3 is TGTGCCAGCTCGGAAGGGGCAGATGGGGCCAACGTCCTGACTTTC. As protein: CASSEGADGANVLTF.

This clonotype was seen at least ten times. The chain uses TRBV29-1 and TRBJ1-2, with a possible D match to TRBD1 (5 bases). Trimming took 3 bases from V and 5 from J, leaving 13 bases between them. CDR1 is SQVTM and CDR2 is ANQGSEA in the germline V gene. The CDR3 is 13 residues long. CDR3 sequence reads: CSVEIGDLYGYTF. The CDR3 bases are TGCAGCGTTGAGATTGGGGACCTTTATGGCTACACCTTC.

The CDR3 DNA is TGTGCCAGCAGTGAAGTTGGTGACCCCGCCTACAATGAGCAGTTCTTC. Translated, it gives CASSEVGDPAYNEQFF. This chain joins TRBV6-1 and TRBJ2-1; D gene uncertain. Germline V lookup: CDR1 MNHNS, CDR2 SASEGT. Trimming pared 1 base from V and 2 bases from J, leaving 12 bases between. The CDR3 has 16 amino acids.